The rows below give T cell receptor beta chains drawn from one sample of a study of beta chain features in type 1 diabetes. Assay: immunoSEQ multiplex PCR; the TCRdb copy retains only in-frame clones and omits some. Here the sample spans under 450,000 clones, about 15% being singletons. The sample consisted of naive CD4+ T cells from blood. The origin of the receptors is a man aged 25 to 40 in good health. The CDR3 runs from the conserved cysteine through the conserved F or W. Fields, in order: V gene, clone size, D gene, J gene, CDR3 protein, CDR3 DNA. A D gene is named only where the DNA matches it firmly. Clone size, where shown, is once, few, many, or a class for clones that have expanded.

v_call: TRBV19; clone_size: NA; d_call: TRBD1; j_call: TRBJ2-7; cdr3_aa: CATKGQGQALYEQYF; cdr3_nt: TGTGCCACCAAAGGGCAGGGACAGGCTCTCTACGAGCAGTACTTC
v_call: TRBV7-9; clone_size: few; d_call: NA; j_call: TRBJ1-6; cdr3_aa: CASSNRWESPLHF; cdr3_nt: TGTGCCAGCAGCAACCGATGGGAGTCACCCCTCCACTTT
v_call: TRBV5-4; clone_size: NA; d_call: NA; j_call: TRBJ2-7; cdr3_aa: CASSSDYEQYF; cdr3_nt: TGTGCCAGCAGCTCTGACTACGAGCAGTACTTC
v_call: TRBV5-1; clone_size: NA; d_call: NA; j_call: TRBJ2-1; cdr3_aa: CASSLGSRGWGNEQFF; cdr3_nt: TGCGCCAGCAGCTTGGGCAGCAGGGGCTGGGGCAATGAGCAGTTCTTC
v_call: TRBV7-2; clone_size: NA; d_call: NA; j_call: TRBJ2-3; cdr3_aa: CASSLSSKGDTQYF; cdr3_nt: TGTGCCAGCAGCTTAAGTAGCAAAGGAGATACGCAGTATTTT
v_call: TRBV29-1; clone_size: few; d_call: NA; j_call: TRBJ2-1; cdr3_aa: CSVIPTTSYNEQFF; cdr3_nt: TGCAGCGTTATTCCGACTACCTCCTACAATGAGCAGTTCTTC
v_call: TRBV29-1; clone_size: few; d_call: NA; j_call: TRBJ2-3; cdr3_aa: CSVDRSGVGTDTQYF; cdr3_nt: TGCAGCGTTGACAGGTCTGGGGTTGGCACAGATACGCAGTATTTT
v_call: TRBV19; clone_size: NA; d_call: NA; j_call: TRBJ2-3; cdr3_aa: CASRGRGTDTQYF; cdr3_nt: TGTGCCAGTAGGGGCCGAGGCACAGATACGCAGTATTTT
v_call: TRBV5-6; clone_size: few; d_call: NA; j_call: TRBJ2-3; cdr3_aa: CASSLTLAASTDTQYF; cdr3_nt: TGTGCCAGCAGCTTGACGCTAGCAGCTAGCACAGATACGCAGTATTTT
v_call: TRBV30; clone_size: many; d_call: NA; j_call: TRBJ2-3; cdr3_aa: CAWNSKGTDTQYF; cdr3_nt: TGTGCCTGGAATTCCAAGGGGACAGATACGCAGTATTTT
v_call: TRBV29-1; clone_size: few; d_call: TRBD1; j_call: TRBJ2-1; cdr3_aa: CSVDPRQGTNEQFF; cdr3_nt: TGCAGCGTTGATCCTAGACAGGGTACCAATGAGCAGTTCTTC
v_call: TRBV7-7; clone_size: NA; d_call: TRBD2; j_call: TRBJ2-2; cdr3_aa: CASSKRENTGELFF; cdr3_nt: TGTGCTAGCAGCAAGCGGGAGAACACCGGGGAGCTGTTTTTT